These 10 T cell receptor beta chains share one sample of origin, sequenced in a study of blood T cell repertoires in COVID-19 (dated by TCRdb to about 2020). The protocol used for the library was the immunoSEQ multiplex PCR assay. As stored in TCRdb, this immuneACCESS dataset retains in-frame rearrangements with V and J assigned. A fraction of the clones does not appear; measured against another copy, unresolved V genes explain less than half of the discrepancy, and the remainder lacks a known reason. In all, the sample holds some 16,000 clones, and approximately 83% of those were seen once. 35% of the sample goes to the ten largest clones. Material for sequencing was peripheral blood. The source of these receptors is a man between 65 and 85 years old in a cohort sampled during active COVID-19.

The V and J genes are TRBV6-4 and TRBJ2-7; D call uncertain. Germline V gene sequence: CDR1 MRHNA, CDR2 SNTAGT. Deletions cut 4 bases from V and 0 bases from J, with 10 bases between. The CDR3 runs to 14 residues. The CDR3 nucleotides read TGTGCCAGCAGTGCATCTTTTAGCTCCTACGAGCAGTACTTC. Translating it yields CASSASFSSYEQYF.

This chain connects TRBV28 to TRBJ1-1; TRBD1 might be the D (6 bases). The CDR3 length is 15 residues. The V end lost 2 bases, the J end lost 6 bases, and 16 bases lay between the germline ends. CDR1 and CDR2 from the germline V gene are MDHEN and SYDVKM. As DNA, the CDR3 is TGTGCCAGCAGTTTAGGCAGGGGTTCAGGAGCTGAAGCTTTCTTT. This sequence encodes CASSLGRGSGAEAFF.

Comment on this clone: The same CDR3 is also encoded by other DNA sequences in this sample. The genes are TRBV3-1 (or the pseudogene TRBV3-2) and TRBJ1-4, with TRBD1 matching over 10 bases. Germline values: CDR1 LGHDT, CDR2 YNNKEL (reference sequence). The V gene end was trimmed by 7 bases and the J gene end by 6 bases; junction bases not matched to a gene: 5. The CDR3 runs to 14 residues. This chain's CDR3 is CASTAGTGDEKLFF. The CDR3 bases are TGTGCCAGCACTGCCGGGACAGGGGATGAAAAACTGTTTTTT.

The chain recombines TRBV7-8 with TRBJ1-1; 11 positions agree with TRBD1. The CDR3 has 15 residues. Germline CDR1 reads SGHVS; CDR2 reads FQNEAQ. V lost 2 bases, J lost 4 bases, and 3 bases stayed unmatched. DNA of the CDR3: TGTGCCAGCAGCTTACGGACAGGGGGCAGCACTGAAGCTTTCTTT. Its protein product is CASSLRTGGSTEAFF.

This clone was seen a few times. The chain uses TRBV9 and TRBJ2-7; D gene unclear. Trimming cost V 0 bases and J 1 base, with 8 bases left between them. There are 14 residues in the CDR3. Germline V gene lookup returns CDR1 SGDLS and CDR2 YYNGEE. CDR3 coding DNA: TGTGCCAGCAGCGTAGATCACAGTTCCTACGAGCAGTACTTC. Translating gives CASSVDHSSYEQYF.

This clone came up once. V gene TRBV5-8 combines with J gene TRBJ2-2, with D unresolved. Trimming cost V 5 bases and J 0 bases, with 8 bases left between them. This CDR3 has 14 residues. CDR1 is SGHTS, CDR2 YDEGEE, per germline. The CDR3 reads CASRLRTNTGELFF. DNA for the CDR3: TGTGCCAGCAGACTGCGGACGAACACCGGGGAGCTGTTTTTT.

The rearrangement links TRBV7-3 to TRBJ2-1; 8 bases agree with TRBD2. This CDR3 is 15 amino acids long. In germline, CDR1 is SGHTA, CDR2 FQGTGA. Losses at the gene ends were 5 bases for V and 2 bases for J; bases not matched to a gene: 5. The DNA for the CDR3 is TGTGCCAGCAGCCCCGGGGGGGGCACCTACAATGAGCAGTTCTTC. Its translation is CASSPGGGTYNEQFF.

CDR3 DNA: TGTGCCAGCAGCGCCGGGACAGCGAACACCGGGGAGCTGTTTTTT. Its translation is CASSAGTANTGELFF. The gene calls are TRBV6-5 and TRBJ2-2; 7 bases map to TRBD1. Germline V gene data show CDR1 as MNHEY and CDR2 as SVGAGI. This CDR3 spans 15 amino acids. The V gene end was trimmed by 6 bases and the J gene end by 0 bases; junction bases not matched to a gene: 4.

This chain connects TRBV7-8 to TRBJ1-2; unclear D gene. The length of the CDR3 is 15 residues. Trimming stripped 1 base from V and 5 bases from J, with 14 bases between. Germline V CDR1 and CDR2: SGHVS, FQNEAQ. CDR3 nucleotides: TGTGCCAGCAGCTTAGAACCGGGTTTAAATTATGGCTACACCTTC. Translating gives CASSLEPGLNYGYTF.

The chain joins TRBV6-6 to TRBJ1-5, with a possible D match to TRBD1 (5 bases). Trimming removed 0 bases from V and 6 bases from J, with 12 bases in between. The CDR3 runs 15 residues. CDR1 and CDR2 (germline): MNHNY, SVGAGI (reference sequence). CDR3 protein: CASSYSIGGTQPQHF. The CDR3 DNA reads TGTGCCAGCAGTTACTCGATAGGCGGGACTCAGCCCCAGCATTTT.